Shown below are 31 T cell receptor beta chains from a single sample sequenced in a study of T-cell memory formation after mild COVID-19 (dated by TCRdb to the early 2020s). Libraries came from 5' RACE. TCRdb lists the instrument as Illumina NovaSeq 6000. The raw public reads went through TCRdb reprocessing: fastp at Q25, MiXCR clone calling, in-frame beta chains kept. Every CDR3 protein is listed once, alongside the most common genes and DNA of its rows. This sample is represented by around 400,000 distinct CDR3 sequences; around 24% of them were singletons. 7.5% to 10% of the sample is taken by the ten largest. The sample comprised PBMCs or a T cell subset sorted from them (not recorded which). The receptors here all came from an adult woman who had mild COVID-19 (a few samples of this study predate the infection). The sample titles of this study are shuffled in the database, so cell type and time point are left out; the donor was told from shared clones.

The chain couples TRBV20-1 to TRBJ1-2; 8 positions agree with TRBD1. Looked up from germline, CDR1 is DFQATT and CDR2 is SNEGSKA (reference sequence). The CDR3 contains 13 residues. J was trimmed by 4 bases and V by 6 bases; bases with no gene match: 7. CDR3 loop: CSATQGVLYGYTF. CDR3 coding DNA: TGCAGTGCCACACAGGGGGTCCTCTATGGCTACACCTTC.

The chain is built from TRBV9 and TRBJ2-5; 11 positions match TRBD2. With V trimmed by 0 bases and J by 5 bases, 3 bases remained unmatched. The CDR3 runs 15 residues. CDR1 SGDLS and CDR2 YYNGEE come from the germline V gene. CDR3 bases: TGTGCCAGCAGCGTAGAGGCTAGCGGGAGGGAGACCCAGTACTTC. Translating it yields CASSVEASGRETQYF.

This clonotype was seen at least ten times. The rearrangement links TRBV10-3 to TRBJ2-1; 7 bases are shared with TRBD2. The CDR3 covers 19 residues. From germline, CDR1 is ENHRY and CDR2 SYGVKD. The junction had 18 bases not matched to a gene; V was cut back by 5 bases and J by 2 bases. The CDR3 DNA reads as TGTGCCATCAGTTCTCGAGCGCTCGGGACTGCGGGGGCCTACAATGAGCAGTTCTTC. This gives the protein CAISSRALGTAGAYNEQFF.

V gene TRBV19 combines with J gene TRBJ2-3, with D perhaps TRBD1 (6 bases). This CDR3 region has 16 residues. Germline-derived CDR1 and CDR2 are LNHDA and SQIVND (reference sequence). V dropped 5 bases and J dropped 4 bases, with 19 bases sitting between them. CDR3 loop: CASSPTFLGAADTQYF. DNA of the CDR3: TGTGCCAGTAGTCCCACCTTCTTGGGGGCCGCAGATACGCAGTATTTT.

The chain couples TRBV24-1 to TRBJ2-2, with unresolved D. Trimming pared 8 bases from V and 1 base from J, leaving 4 bases between. Per the germline V gene, CDR1 is KGHDR and CDR2 is SFDVKD. The CDR3 extends over 12 amino acids. As DNA, the CDR3 is TGTGCCACCACAAAGAACACCGGGGAGCTGTTTTTT. Translated: CATTKNTGELFF.

The chain joins TRBV3-1 to TRBJ1-2; the D is unclear. This CDR3 contains 13 residues. The germline gives CDR1 LGHDT, CDR2 YNNKEL (reference sequence). Trimming left V 5 bases short and J 7 bases short, with 14 bases between. CDR3 DNA: TGTGCCAGCAGCTCAAGCTTGAAGGGTGGCTACACCTTC. As protein: CASSSSLKGGYTF.

The CDR3 here is CASSPTLDRTPGTEAFF. CDR3 nucleotide sequence: TGCGCCAGCAGCCCCACCCTTGACAGGACACCGGGCACTGAAGCTTTCTTT. The chain uses TRBV4-1 and TRBJ1-1; D is possibly TRBD1 (6 bases). The CDR3 runs to 17 residues. The V gene lost 4 bases and the J gene lost 4 bases, with 22 bases spanning the gap. Germline CDR1 and CDR2: MGHRA and YSYEKL.

The V and J genes are TRBV29-1 and TRBJ1-1, with D perhaps matching TRBD1 (5 bases). The CDR3 runs 16 residues. V lost 4 bases, J lost 0 bases, and 18 bases lay in between. From germline, CDR1 is SQVTM and CDR2 ANQGSEA. The CDR3 sequence is CSVAPNMRGLNTEAFF. CDR3 in DNA: TGCAGCGTTGCTCCAAATATGAGGGGATTGAACACTGAAGCTTTCTTT.

This clonotype appeared a few times. The chain links TRBV29-1 to TRBJ2-3; maybe TRBD2 (5 bases). V lost 6 bases to trimming and J lost 1 base, with 8 bases between them. There are 12 residues in the CDR3. Germline V lookup: CDR1 SQVTM, CDR2 ANQGSEA. CDR3 sequence: CSVRRGTDTQYF. In DNA, the CDR3 is TGCAGCGTCCGGCGGGGCACAGATACGCAGTATTTT.

This chain uses TRBV21-1 with TRBJ2-5; no check of the table's D call, TRBD2, against the DNA was made. TRBV21-1 is deemed a pseudogene. The CDR3 totals 15 residues. CDR3 sequence reads: CASSRQTGRPETQYF. The CDR3 coding sequence is TGTGCCAGCAGCAGGCAGACAGGACGGCCCGAGACCCAGTACTTC.

This clonotype was counted a few times. The V and J genes are TRBV4-3 and TRBJ2-7; 8 positions agree with TRBD2. V lost 0 bases and J lost 0; bases outside the gene matches: 7. This CDR3 is built from 17 residues. In germline, CDR1 is LGHNA, CDR2 YSLEER. CDR3 sequence: CASSQDPVAGGSYEQYF. The DNA for the CDR3 is TGCGCCAGCAGCCAAGATCCTGTGGCGGGAGGCTCCTACGAGCAGTACTTC.

The chain uses TRBV27 and TRBJ2-1, with 11 positions matching TRBD2. V lost 5 bases, J lost 6 bases, and 6 bases stayed unmatched. The CDR3 has 15 residues. Germline V gene lookup returns CDR1 MNHEY and CDR2 SMNVEV (reference sequence). This CDR3 reads CASSRGGLAANEQFF. The CDR3 coding sequence is TGTGCCAGCAGTCGGGGGGGACTAGCGGCCAATGAGCAGTTCTTC.

This clonotype was picked up a small number of times. The CDR3 sequence is CASSSRGSTEAFF. As DNA, the CDR3 is TGTGCCAGCAGCTCCAGGGGGAGCACTGAAGCTTTCTTT. The chain uses TRBV7-6 and TRBJ1-1, with TRBD1 identical over 7 bases. Germline-derived CDR1 and CDR2 are SGHVS and FNYEAQ. The V and J ends lost 4 bases and 4 bases, in that order; junction bases with no gene match: 3. The CDR3 runs to 13 residues.

The chain couples TRBV19 to TRBJ2-1; 9 nucleotides agree with TRBD1. The V gene end was trimmed by 5 bases and the J gene end by 4 bases; junction bases not matched to a gene: 6. The CDR3 runs 15 residues. Germline CDR1 is LNHDA and CDR2 is SQIVND (reference sequence). The CDR3 here is CASSPRDRVYNEQFF. In DNA form, the CDR3 reads TGTGCCAGTAGTCCCCGGGACAGGGTTTACAATGAGCAGTTCTTC.

The chain links TRBV12-3 or TRBV12-4 to TRBJ1-1; no firm D call. The CDR3 extends over 11 amino acids. Trimming shortened V by 5 bases and J by 11 bases, and 12 bases separated the two germline ends. The CDR3 is CASSAAPGAFF. In DNA form, the CDR3 reads TGTGCCAGCAGTGCCGCCCCTGGTGCTTTCTTT.

About this clonotype: A read error may explain this, as a much larger clone is one base away. V and J are TRBV18 and TRBJ2-7; 7 nucleotides align to TRBD2. Germline V gene data show CDR1 as KGHSH and CDR2 as LQKENI. Trimming at V came to 2 bases and at J to 3 bases, leaving 7 bases not matched to a gene. CDR3 size: 15 residues. The CDR3 nucleotides read TGTGCCAGCTCACCAGGGAGGGGCTTTTACTACGAGCAGTACTTC. The encoded protein is CASSPGRGFYYEQYF.

This clonotype was observed many times. The J gene is TRBJ2-1, the V gene TRBV12-3 or TRBV12-4; D possibly corresponds to TRBD2 (5 bases). This CDR3 contains 14 residues. The V gene lost 6 bases and the J gene lost 9 bases, with 18 bases spanning the gap. The CDR3, as DNA: TGTGCCAGCAGCCCTGATCTGGACTCCGGTGAGCAGTTCTTC. This codes for CASSPDLDSGEQFF.

The chain couples TRBV5-1 to TRBJ2-5, with D possibly being TRBD2 (5 bases). In germline, CDR1 is SGHRS, CDR2 YFSETQ. The ends were cut back, 6 bases at V and 0 bases at J, with 18 bases in the middle. The CDR3 runs to 16 residues. DNA for the CDR3: TGCGCCAGCATCCGGACTTGGCAGGCCTACCAAGAGACCCAGTACTTC. Its protein is CASIRTWQAYQETQYF.

This clonotype occurred a few times. This sequence joins TRBV9 and TRBJ2-5; TRBD2 might be the D (6 bases). V dropped 0 bases and J dropped 4 bases, with 16 bases sitting between them. Germline V gene sequence: CDR1 SGDLS, CDR2 YYNGEE. The CDR3 runs to 16 residues. The CDR3 nucleotides are TGTGCCAGCAGCGTAGGGGTAGCGGTGGGTGGAGAGACCCAGTACTTC. Protein sequence: CASSVGVAVGGETQYF. The full variable domain, in which reference TRBV9 and TRBJ2-5 provide the parts outside the CDR3, is DSGVTQTPKHLITATGQRVTLRCSPRSGDLSVYWYQQSLDQGLQFLIQYYNGEERAKGNILERFSAQQFPDLHSELNLSSLELGDSALYFCASSVGVAVGGETQYFGPGTRLLVL.

V usage is TRBV4-3 and J usage is TRBJ2-7, with 7 bases lining up with TRBD1. CDR1 and CDR2 (germline): LGHNA, YSLEER. Unmatched junction bases numbered 8, after V lost 3 bases and J lost 0 bases. The CDR3 runs to 16 residues. The CDR3 loop is CASSQNRGPASYEQYF. The CDR3 DNA follows: TGCGCCAGCAGCCAGAACAGGGGACCAGCCTCCTACGAGCAGTACTTC.

This clonotype was detected only a few times. This chain joins TRBV12-3 or TRBV12-4 and TRBJ2-1; a weak D match, TRBD2 (5 bases). The length of the CDR3 is 11 residues. The germline V and J ends were trimmed by 4 bases and 9 bases, with 7 bases remaining between them. CDR3 DNA sequence: TGTGCCAGCAGTTGGCTAGCTGAGCAGTTCTTC. Translating it yields CASSWLAEQFF.

This rearrangement joins TRBV7-8 to TRBJ2-2; D unclear. Germline V gene data show CDR1 as SGHVS and CDR2 as FQNEAQ. The V end lost 1 base, the J end lost 7 bases, and 10 bases lay between the germline ends. The CDR3 sequence is 14 residues long. CDR3 DNA sequence: TGTGCCAGCAGCTTAGTCAGCTCCGGCGGGGAGCTGTTTTTT. This encodes CASSLVSSGGELFF.

This chain's CDR3 is CSVPFPGLAGHEQYF. CDR3 sequence (DNA): TGCAGCGTTCCCTTCCCGGGACTAGCGGGACACGAGCAGTACTTC. V and J are TRBV29-1 and TRBJ2-7; 13 nucleotides agree with TRBD2. The junction had 9 bases not matched to a gene; V was cut back by 5 bases and J by 5 bases. CDR3 length equals 15 residues. Per the germline V gene, CDR1 is SQVTM and CDR2 is ANQGSEA.

Only a few counts were recorded for this clonotype. The chain couples TRBV7-9 to TRBJ2-7; 8 nucleotides line up with TRBD1. Germline CDR1 and CDR2: SEHNR and FQNEAQ (reference sequence). The CDR3 is made up of 15 amino acids. V was pared by 5 bases and J by 3 bases, with 9 bases of the junction left unmatched. The CDR3: CASSLEGQGFYEQYF. CDR3 DNA: TGTGCCAGCAGCCTTGAAGGACAGGGATTCTACGAGCAGTACTTC.

The chain is built from TRBV10-3 and TRBJ1-1; perhaps TRBD1 as D (5 bases). Germline CDR1 and CDR2: ENHRY and SYGVKD. This CDR3 comprises 11 residues. Trimming took off 4 bases at V and 11 bases at J, with 11 bases between the two ends. CDR3 amino acids: CAISGKGAAFF. CDR3 coding DNA: TGTGCCATCAGTGGCAAAGGGGCGGCTTTCTTT.

This chain joins TRBV3-1 and TRBJ1-1; no clear D. V lost 0 bases and J 8 bases, leaving 13 bases between the germline ends. Germline CDR1 is LGHDT and CDR2 is YNNKEL (reference sequence). This CDR3 has 14 residues. The CDR3, as DNA: TGTGCCAGCAGCCAAGATCTTGCCGGGAAAGAAGCTTTCTTT. Translation gives CASSQDLAGKEAFF.

This clonotype appeared many times. J is TRBJ2-3 and V is TRBV20-1, with a weak D call TRBD2 (5 bases). CDR3 length: 15 residues. Germline CDR1 and CDR2: DFQATT and SNEGSKA (reference sequence). V lost 3 bases to trimming and J lost 1 base, with 14 bases between them. The CDR3 DNA follows: TGCAGTGCTAGGTCGGGGAGCGGTCGCACAGATACGCAGTATTTT. The encoded protein is CSARSGSGRTDTQYF.

This clonotype was seen more than once but under ten times. The V and J genes are TRBV9 and TRBJ2-5; tentatively, D is TRBD2 (6 bases). This CDR3 is 15 amino acids long. The V and J ends lost 0 bases and 2 bases respectively, with 11 bases between them. Germline CDR1 is SGDLS and CDR2 is YYNGEE. The CDR3 nucleotides read TGTGCCAGCAGCGTAGCCCCGGGGGAACAAGAGACCCAGTACTTC. It encodes CASSVAPGEQETQYF.

This clonotype was observed a handful of times. The rearrangement joins TRBV5-1 to TRBJ2-1; D remains ambiguous. Per germline, CDR1 SGHRS and CDR2 YFSETQ. V lost 3 bases and J lost 10, with 17 bases in between. The CDR3 consists of 14 residues. The CDR3 nucleotides read TGCGCCAGCAGCTCTTTCGCCGAGGTAGGAGAGCAGTTCTTC. It specifies CASSSFAEVGEQFF.

The chain joins TRBV27 to TRBJ2-7, with 9 bases matching TRBD1. Germline CDR1 MNHEY, CDR2 SMNVEV (reference sequence). V shed 0 bases, J shed 1 base, and the junction held 1 base outside the gene matches. There are 15 residues in the CDR3. The CDR3 reads CASSLSGTGSYEQYF. The CDR3 DNA follows: TGTGCCAGCAGTTTATCTGGGACAGGGTCCTACGAGCAGTACTTC.

J is TRBJ2-4 and V is TRBV12-3 or TRBV12-4; the D gene could be TRBD1 or TRBD2 (5 bases each). The CDR3 contains 18 residues. Trimming pared 8 bases from V and 0 bases from J, leaving 23 bases between. The CDR3 loop is CASPGPGRKRIAKNIQYF. The CDR3 DNA sequence: TGTGCCAGCCCGGGCCCGGGACGGAAGAGAATAGCCAAAAACATTCAGTACTTC.